This passage covers 3 T cell receptor beta chains from one sample sequenced in a study of T cell clonality in common variable immunodeficiency. Assay: immunoSEQ multiplex PCR; the TCRdb copy retains only in-frame clones and omits some. The sample shows 35,000 or so clones, no singletons; the ten largest hold 2.5% to 3.5%. Sample: peripheral blood mononuclear cells. All receptors derive from a person aged 18 to 70 in good health.

In its sample, this clone was seen many times. The read finishes 3 residues shy of the CDR3 end, and the germline J gene is used to complete it. V and J are TRBV18 and TRBJ2-7; 7 bases fit TRBD1. CDR3 length equals 16 residues. From germline, CDR1 is KGHSH and CDR2 LQKENI. With 3 bases clipped from V and 3 bases from J, the junction kept 11 bases outside the gene matches. CDR3 loop: CASSPRLGTANYEQYF. CDR3 DNA (partial): TGTGCCAGCTCACCTCGGCTTGGGACAGCGAACTACGAG.

For this clone: The read finishes 3 residues shy of the CDR3 end, and the germline J gene is used to complete it. The chain combines TRBV2 with TRBJ2-1; 14 bases are shared with TRBD2. V lost 4 bases to trimming and J lost 7 bases; unmatched junction nucleotides: 6. The CDR3 covers 16 residues. Germline V gene data show CDR1 as SNHLY and CDR2 as FYNNEI. The CDR3 sequence: CASSVGLAGGHNEQFF. The CDR3 bases that were read are TGTGCCAGCAGTGTCGGACTAGCGGGAGGCCATAATGAG. Complete variable domain (other parts from reference TRBV2 and TRBJ2-1): EPEVTQTPSHQVTQMGQEVILRCVPISNHLYFYWYRQILGQKVEFLVSFYNNEISEKSEIFDDQFSVERPDGSNFTLKIRSTKLEDSAMYFCASSVGLAGGHNEQFFGPGTRLTVL.

This clone came up many times. The read ends 3 residues early relative to the CDR3; the germline J gene fills the gap. V is TRBV5-4 and J is TRBJ2-7, with 8 bases that match TRBD2. Germline CDR1 is SGHNT and CDR2 is YYREEE (reference sequence). The trim removed 4 bases at V and 4 bases at J, leaving 7 bases unmatched. The length of the CDR3 is 14 residues. The CDR3 sequence is CASSKELAAYEQYF. Incomplete CDR3 DNA: TGTGCCAGCAGCAAAGAACTAGCGGCGTACGAG.